The clone carrying this TCR beta chain was seen a few times. These data originate in a study of T cell changes during pregnancy in multiple sclerosis. Data came from immunoSEQ multiplex PCR; TCRdb stores just in-frame clones and leaves some out. The sample contains around 60,000 clones, less than 95% of which appear only once. This sequence was found in a female donor in good health, enrolled as a control in a pregnancy study. The sample was CD4+ T cells from peripheral blood mononuclear cells, taken after pregnancy.

The CDR3 sequence is CSAVRGPEAFF. The CDR3 nucleotides are TGCAGCGCAGTACGAGGGCCCGAAGCTTTCTTT. The chain joins TRBV29-1 to TRBJ1-1, with unresolved D. Trimming left V 7 bases short and J 8 bases short, with 14 bases between. Germline values: CDR1 SQVTM, CDR2 ANQGSEA. CDR3 length equals 11 residues.